These T cell receptor beta chains were read from a single sample in a study of T-cell memory formation after mild COVID-19. Each CDR3 protein is one row after TCRdb ran MiXCR on the 5' RACE reads. The data show roughly 300,000 distinct CDR3 sequences, roughly 8% seen once. The sequenced sample consisted of PBMCs or a T cell subset sorted from them (not recorded which). The receptors shown here come from a young man who had mild COVID-19 (a few samples of this study predate the infection). Cell type and time point are not known. CDR3s include the opening cysteine and the closing phenylalanine or tryptophan. Each record gives: D gene, clone size, V gene, J gene, CDR3 DNA, CDR3 protein. D genes are given only for firm matches. Only part of the rows carry a size: once, few, many, or a class if the clone is expanded.

D: TRBD1
size: NA
V: TRBV5-1
J: TRBJ2-5
DNA: TGCGCCAGCAGTATGTCGACAGGGGAGACCCAGTACTTC
CDR3: CASSMSTGETQYF

D: NA
size: NA
V: TRBV5-1
J: TRBJ1-2
DNA: TGCGCCAGCAGCTTGGTTGGGGTTAACTATGGCTACACCTTC
CDR3: CASSLVGVNYGYTF

D: NA
size: NA
V: TRBV20-1
J: TRBJ1-5
DNA: TGCAGTGCTGAGGCAGGGAGCAATCAGCCCCAGCATTTT
CDR3: CSAEAGSNQPQHF

D: TRBD2
size: NA
V: TRBV4-3
J: TRBJ2-3
DNA: TGCGCCAGCAGCCCCTTGGGGACTAGCGGGGGAGATACGCAGTATTTT
CDR3: CASSPLGTSGGDTQYF

D: TRBD1
size: many
V: TRBV7-2
J: TRBJ1-3
DNA: TGTGCCAGCGTTGTGAGCTGGGACAGGACTTCCTCTGGAAACACCATATATTTT
CDR3: CASVVSWDRTSSGNTIYF

D: NA
size: many
V: TRBV5-1
J: TRBJ2-2
DNA: TGCGCCAGCAGCATGACAGGCCCTCCAGCGGGCACCGGGGAGCTGTTTTTT
CDR3: CASSMTGPPAGTGELFF

D: NA
size: NA
V: TRBV20-1
J: TRBJ1-1
DNA: TGCAGTGCTAGACAGGGTTGGATGAACACTGAAGCTTTCTTT
CDR3: CSARQGWMNTEAFF

D: NA
size: few
V: TRBV15
J: TRBJ1-2
DNA: TGTGCCACCAGCAGAGATCCGTCCTATGGCTACACCTTC
CDR3: CATSRDPSYGYTF

D: TRBD2
size: few
V: TRBV7-2
J: TRBJ2-7
DNA: TGTGCCAGCAGCTTAGGCCTCGGGGGGGGCTACGAGCAGTACTTC
CDR3: CASSLGLGGGYEQYF

D: TRBD1
size: few
V: TRBV30
J: TRBJ2-4
DNA: TGTGCCTGGAGCCCCAGGGGGCGCGGAGAAAACATTCAGTACTTC
CDR3: CAWSPRGRGENIQYF